Each of the 9 T cell receptor beta chains below was sequenced from the same sample in a study of blood T cells in healthy people across ages. Then a second PCR, running about 7 to 11 cycles, was carried out with a sample-barcoded 5' primer and a J-beta primer mix. TCRdb re-derived calls from the 5' RACE reads in MiXCR, one entry per CDR3 protein. The sample lists 790,000 or so distinct CDR3 sequences; about 47% were seen once. Material: blood. These receptors were obtained from an elderly man in good health.

A single count supports this clonotype. The genes are TRBV12-5 and TRBJ2-1; the D call may be TRBD1 or TRBD2 (5 bases each). This CDR3 has 12 amino acids. In germline, CDR1 is LGHNT, CDR2 FRNRAP. With 2 bases removed from V and 9 bases from J, the gap between germline ends came to 8 bases. The CDR3 DNA follows: TGTGCTAGTGGTTTGTACGGGACTGAGCAGTTCTTC. This translates into CASGLYGTEQFF.

The V and J genes are TRBV18 and TRBJ2-3; 10 positions agree with TRBD1. Trimming at V came to 1 base and at J to 1 base, leaving 8 bases not matched to a gene. In germline, CDR1 is KGHSH, CDR2 LQKENI. The CDR3 totals 18 residues. The CDR3 region is CASSPLNPGTGGTDTQYF. CDR3 nucleotide sequence: TGTGCCAGCTCACCACTCAATCCAGGGACAGGGGGCACAGATACGCAGTATTTT.

This clonotype was detected a few times. The chain is built from TRBV2 and TRBJ2-3; D is undetermined. This CDR3 is built from 13 residues. V lost 4 bases to trimming and J lost 6 bases, with 11 bases between them. Per the germline V gene, CDR1 is SNHLY and CDR2 is FYNNEI. The chain's CDR3 is CASSGLVSDTQYF. Written as DNA, the CDR3 is TGTGCCAGCAGTGGGTTAGTCTCGGATACGCAGTATTTT.

The chain uses TRBV5-6 and TRBJ2-1; 10 bases are a match to TRBD1. V dropped 4 bases and J dropped 9; count of bases not matched to a gene: 10. The CDR3 contains 15 residues. Per the germline V gene, CDR1 is SGHDT and CDR2 is YYEEEE. CDR3 bases: TGTGCCAGCAGCCTTTCCGGGACAGGGGTAGGTGAGCAGTTCTTC. This gives the protein CASSLSGTGVGEQFF.

V is TRBV3-1 and J is TRBJ1-2, with no clear D. Germline V gene lookup returns CDR1 LGHDT and CDR2 YNNKEL (reference sequence). The CDR3 spans 14 residues. V lost 1 base to trimming and J lost 7 bases, with 13 bases between them. CDR3 protein: CASSQGAALAGYTF. CDR3 DNA: TGTGCCAGCAGCCAAGGGGCAGCCCTCGCTGGCTACACCTTC.

A note on this clonotype: Given a much more abundant clone one base away, this may be a read error. The rearrangement links TRBV12-3 or TRBV12-4 to TRBJ2-7; D is undetermined. Deletions cut 4 bases from V and 3 bases from J, with 10 bases between. This CDR3 region has 13 residues. The CDR3, as DNA: TGTGCCAGCAGTTCCCCGATTGGCTACGAGCAGTACTTC. Translating it yields CASSSPIGYEQYF.

In this sample, this clonotype turned up many times. The CDR3 DNA is TGTGCCAGCAGTTTCTCCTATGGCTACACCTTC. Protein product: CASSFSYGYTF. J is TRBJ1-2 and V is TRBV12-3 or TRBV12-4, with no clear D. V was trimmed by 3 bases and J by 4 bases, leaving 3 bases between them. CDR3 length equals 11 residues.

Of note for this clonotype: A much larger clonotype is one base distant, so this may be a read error. This chain's CDR3 is CATSDNGGPYNEQYF. Written as DNA, the CDR3 is TGTGCCACCAGCGACAACGGAGGGCCTTACAATGAGCAGTACTTC. The V call is TRBV15, the J call TRBJ2-7, with D possibly being TRBD2 (6 bases). V was trimmed by 5 bases and J by 7 bases, leaving 21 bases between them. CDR3 length: 15 residues. Germline V gene lookup returns CDR1 LNHNV and CDR2 YYDKDF (reference sequence). The complete variable domain, with remaining parts taken from reference TRBV15 and TRBJ2-7, reads DAMVIQNPRYQVTQFGKPVTLSCSQTLNHNVMYWYQQKSSQAPKLLFHYYDKDFNNEADTPDNFQSRRPNTSFCFLDIRSPGLGDTAMYLCATSDNGGPYNEQYFGPGTRLTVT.

The sample holds a few counts of this clonotype. J is TRBJ2-5 and V is TRBV5-1; 9 bases line up with TRBD2. Germline V CDR1 and CDR2: SGHRS, YFSETQ. Trimming cost V 3 bases and J 4 bases; bases outside gene matches: 10. This CDR3 is built from 16 residues. The CDR3: CASSSIPGLARETQYF. DNA of the CDR3: TGCGCCAGCAGCTCCATTCCGGGACTAGCACGAGAGACCCAGTACTTC.